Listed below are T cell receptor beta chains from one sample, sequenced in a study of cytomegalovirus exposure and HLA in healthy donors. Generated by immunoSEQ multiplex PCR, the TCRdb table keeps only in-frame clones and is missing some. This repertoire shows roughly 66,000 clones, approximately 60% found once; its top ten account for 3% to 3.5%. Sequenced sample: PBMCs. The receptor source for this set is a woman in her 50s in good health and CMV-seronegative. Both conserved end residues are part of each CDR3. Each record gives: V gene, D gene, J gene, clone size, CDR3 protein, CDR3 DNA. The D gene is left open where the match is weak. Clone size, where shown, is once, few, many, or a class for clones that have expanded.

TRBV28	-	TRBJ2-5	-	CASSLPLLETQYF	TGTGCCAGCAGTTTACCCCTTTTGGAGACCCAGTACTTC
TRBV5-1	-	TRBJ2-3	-	CASSLGTGEDTQYF	TGCGCCAGCAGCTTGGGGACGGGGGAAGATACGCAGTATTTT
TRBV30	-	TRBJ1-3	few	CAWSVSGRNTIYF	TGTGCCTGGAGTGTAAGCGGCCGAAACACCATATATTTT
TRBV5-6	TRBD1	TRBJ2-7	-	CASSLLEGADEQYF	TGTGCCAGCAGCTTGCTTGAGGGGGCCGACGAGCAGTACTTC
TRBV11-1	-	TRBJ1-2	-	CASSYGTTYGYTF	TGTGCCAGCAGCTACGGGACAACTTATGGCTACACCTTC
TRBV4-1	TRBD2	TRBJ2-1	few	CASSQDAAGVNDEQFF	TGCGCCAGCAGCCAAGATGCAGCGGGAGTTAATGATGAGCAGTTCTTC
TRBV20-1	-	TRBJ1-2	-	CSQGEPYGYTF	TGCAGCCAAGGAGAACCCTATGGCTACACCTTC
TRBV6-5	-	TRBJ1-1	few	CASRLRVGFREAFF	TGTGCCAGCAGGCTCAGGGTAGGCTTCCGAGAAGCTTTCTTT
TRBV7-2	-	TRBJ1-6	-	CASSLAFRAGSPLHF	TGTGCCAGCAGCTTAGCCTTCAGGGCCGGGTCACCCCTCCACTTT
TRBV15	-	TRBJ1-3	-	CATSRGSSGNTIYF	TGTGCCACCAGCAGAGGTAGCTCTGGAAACACCATATATTTT
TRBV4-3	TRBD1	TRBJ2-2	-	CASSPRQGGNTGELFF	TGCGCCAGCAGCCCTCGACAGGGGGGGAACACCGGGGAGCTGTTTTTT
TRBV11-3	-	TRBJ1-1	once	CASSSGRGNTEAFF	TGTGCCAGCAGTTCCGGCAGGGGGAACACTGAAGCTTTCTTT
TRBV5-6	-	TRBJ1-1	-	CASSLVSISKYTEAFF	TGTGCCAGCAGCTTGGTATCCATCAGTAAGTACACTGAAGCTTTCTTT
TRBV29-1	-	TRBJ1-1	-	CSAQNTEAFF	TGCAGCGCCCAGAACACTGAAGCTTTCTTT
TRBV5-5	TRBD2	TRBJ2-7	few	CASTLGGRSSYEQYF	TGTGCCAGCACCCTGGGCGGGAGGAGCTCCTACGAGCAGTACTTC
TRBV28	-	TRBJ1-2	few	CASSLSQYGYTF	TGTGCCAGCAGTTTATCCCAATATGGCTACACCTTC
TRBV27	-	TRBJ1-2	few	CASSPLQGHSYGYTF	TGTGCCAGCAGTCCCCTACAGGGACACAGCTATGGCTACACCTTC
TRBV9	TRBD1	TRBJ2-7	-	CASSVGDRMTYEQYF	TGTGCCAGCAGCGTAGGGGACAGGATGACCTACGAGCAGTACTTC
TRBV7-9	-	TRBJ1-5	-	CASSLGEGPRYQHF	TGTGCCAGCAGCCTCGGTGAGGGCCCCCGGTACCAGCATTTT
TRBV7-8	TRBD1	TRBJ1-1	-	CASSAHRGGTEAFF	TGTGCCAGCAGCGCGCACAGGGGGGGCACTGAAGCTTTCTTT
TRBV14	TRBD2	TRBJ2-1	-	CASSQDLTSGSRSSYNEQFF	TGTGCCAGCAGCCAAGATTTGACTAGCGGGAGCAGGAGCTCCTACAATGAGCAGTTCTTC
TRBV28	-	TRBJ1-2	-	CASSGNWWAGNYGYTF	TGTGCCAGCAGTGGAAACTGGTGGGCGGGGAACTATGGCTACACCTTC
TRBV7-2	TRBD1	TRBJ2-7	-	CASSLAGRGLIYEQYF	TGTGCCAGCAGCTTAGCCGGCAGGGGGCTGATCTACGAGCAGTACTTC
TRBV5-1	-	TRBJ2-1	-	CASSLVQGPYNEQFF	TGCGCCAGCAGCTTGGTGCAGGGCCCCTACAATGAGCAGTTCTTC
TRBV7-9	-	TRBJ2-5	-	CASSPRGREETQYF	TGTGCCAGCAGCCCGCGGGGCAGGGAAGAGACCCAGTACTTC
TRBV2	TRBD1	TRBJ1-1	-	CASSNSRQGEAFF	TGTGCCAGCAGCAATAGTAGACAGGGTGAAGCTTTCTTT
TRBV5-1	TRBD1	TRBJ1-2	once	CASSLDRGNYGYTF	TGCGCCAGCAGCCTTGACAGGGGAAACTATGGCTACACCTTC
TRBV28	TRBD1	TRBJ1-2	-	CASILSDRVKGYTF	TGTGCCAGCATCCTCTCGGACAGGGTGAAGGGCTACACCTTC
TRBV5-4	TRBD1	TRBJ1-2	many	CASSMADRGVYGYTF	TGTGCCAGCAGCATGGCCGACAGGGGAGTCTATGGCTACACCTTC
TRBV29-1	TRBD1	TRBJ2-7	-	CSVEDQGQGDEQYF	TGCAGCGTTGAAGATCAGGGCCAGGGGGACGAGCAGTACTTC
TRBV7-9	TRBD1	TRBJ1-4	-	CASSFGQGATNEKLFF	TGTGCCAGCAGCTTTGGACAGGGAGCAACTAATGAAAAACTGTTTTTT
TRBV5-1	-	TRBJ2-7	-	CASSAPGATLYEQYF	TGCGCCAGCAGCGCCCCAGGGGCCACTCTCTACGAGCAGTACTTC
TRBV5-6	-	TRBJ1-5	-	CASSTGLNQPQHF	TGTGCCAGCAGCACAGGTCTTAATCAGCCCCAGCATTTT
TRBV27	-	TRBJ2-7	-	CASSFHQLAKQYF	TGTGCCAGCAGTTTTCACCAACTAGCTAAGCAGTACTTC
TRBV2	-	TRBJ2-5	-	CASSGLSLQETQYF	TGTGCCAGCAGTGGGCTTAGCCTCCAAGAGACCCAGTACTTC
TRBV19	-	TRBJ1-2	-	CASSMIANYGYTF	TGTGCCAGTAGTATGATAGCTAACTATGGCTACACCTTC
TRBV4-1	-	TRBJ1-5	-	CASSQVAGGRETVYSNQPQHF	TGCGCCAGCAGCCAAGTCGCTGGTGGCAGGGAAACCGTTTATAGCAATCAGCCCCAGCATTTT
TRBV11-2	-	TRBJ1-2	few	CASSLGAGNYGYTF	TGTGCCAGCAGCTTAGGGGCAGGAAACTATGGCTACACCTTC
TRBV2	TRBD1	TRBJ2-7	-	CASTLGGQGHYEQYF	TGTGCCAGCACATTGGGGGGACAGGGCCACTACGAGCAGTACTTC
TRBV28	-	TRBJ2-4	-	CASSLPGFVAKNIQYF	TGTGCCAGCAGCCTACCAGGGTTTGTAGCCAAAAACATTCAGTACTTC
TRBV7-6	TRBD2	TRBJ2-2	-	CASTRGGAEFTGELFF	TGTGCCAGCACCCGGGGGGGGGCGGAGTTCACCGGGGAGCTGTTTTTT
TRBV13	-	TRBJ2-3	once	CASSPRVSGTDTQYF	TGTGCCAGCAGCCCCAGGGTCAGCGGCACAGATACGCAGTATTTT
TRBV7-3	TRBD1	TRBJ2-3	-	CASSPQGDADTQYF	TGTGCCAGCAGCCCACAGGGGGACGCAGATACGCAGTATTTT
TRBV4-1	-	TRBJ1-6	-	CASSPGFGQGNSPLHF	TGCGCCAGCAGCCCTGGCTTTGGGCAGGGGAATTCACCCCTCCACTTT
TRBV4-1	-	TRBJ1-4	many	CASSQVDMGLTSEKLFF	TGCGCCAGCAGCCAAGTCGACATGGGCTTGACTAGTGAAAAACTGTTTTTT
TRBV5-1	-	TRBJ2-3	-	CASSLQVAGNTDTQYF	TGCGCCAGCAGCTTACAGGTTGCGGGAAACACAGATACGCAGTATTTT
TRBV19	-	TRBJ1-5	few	CASSAGFSNQPQHF	TGTGCCAGTAGTGCCGGTTTTAGCAATCAGCCCCAGCATTTT
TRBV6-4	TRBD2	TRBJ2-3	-	CATRRLAGDTQYF	TGTGCCACCCGGCGGCTAGCGGGAGATACGCAGTATTTT
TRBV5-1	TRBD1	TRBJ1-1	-	CASSPDRADTEAFF	TGCGCCAGCAGCCCGGACAGGGCTGACACTGAAGCTTTCTTT
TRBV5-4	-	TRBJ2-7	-	CASSLANSYEQYF	TGTGCCAGCAGCTTGGCCAACTCCTACGAGCAGTACTTC
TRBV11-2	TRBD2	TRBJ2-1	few	CASSPLAGRGGNEQFF	TGTGCCAGCAGCCCATTAGCGGGAAGGGGGGGCAATGAGCAGTTCTTC
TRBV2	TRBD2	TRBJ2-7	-	CASSEYGGGSYEQYF	TGTGCCAGCAGTGAATATGGCGGGGGATCCTACGAGCAGTACTTC
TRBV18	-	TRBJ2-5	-	CASSPQSFPASVAETQYF	TGTGCCAGCTCACCACAATCATTTCCGGCTAGCGTTGCAGAGACCCAGTACTTC
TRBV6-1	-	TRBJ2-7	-	CASSEASSSYEQYF	TGTGCCAGCAGTGAGGCGTCTAGCAGCTACGAGCAGTACTTC
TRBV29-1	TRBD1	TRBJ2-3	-	CSVGTGGLGSGGTDTQYF	TGCAGCGTCGGGACAGGGGGATTGGGGAGCGGGGGCACAGATACGCAGTATTTT
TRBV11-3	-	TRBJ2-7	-	CASNRGGQDYEQYF	TGTGCCAGCAACCGAGGCGGGCAGGACTACGAGCAGTACTTC
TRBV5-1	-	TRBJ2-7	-	CASSPTIVTYEQYF	TGCGCCAGCAGTCCGACAATTGTGACCTACGAGCAGTACTTC
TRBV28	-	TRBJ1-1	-	CASSSTSRGTEAFF	TGTGCCAGCAGTTCAACCTCCAGGGGCACTGAAGCTTTCTTT
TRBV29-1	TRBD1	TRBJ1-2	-	CSAAQGDYGYTF	TGCAGCGCCGCTCAGGGGGACTATGGCTACACCTTC